This T cell receptor (beta chain) was profiled in a study of blood T cell repertoires in COVID-19. Looking at the study overall: Samples taken during acute and convalescent COVID-19 were collected in the United States, Italy and Spain.

In the authors' workflow: Reference gene primer amplification yielded estimated nucleated cell counts. The table came from immunoSEQ multiplex PCR; TCRdb's copy has only in-frame clones and leaves some out. V and J calls and clone size are copied from that table; D and trimming were computed from the DNA. Here the sample spans about 170,000 clones, about 89% being singletons. Germline V CDR1 and CDR2: SEHNR, FQNEAQ (reference sequence). V was pared by 0 bases and J by 7 bases, with 7 bases between. The CDR3 loop spans 12 amino acids. Each participant's cohort was designated according to participant-reported clinical history.

This TCR was sampled from a woman aged 18 to 35 who had recovered from COVID-19. This chain links TRBV7-9 with TRBJ2-7, with D possibly TRBD2 on 5 matching bases. Sequencing input: PBMCs or T cells enriched from blood (not recorded which). The CDR3 loop reads CASSLAPGEQYF. CDR3 sequence (DNA): TGTGCCAGCAGCTTAGCGCCGGGGGAGCAGTACTTC.